The source of this TCR beta chain is a study of early T cells in non-severe SARS-CoV-2 infection. In germline, CDR1 is LNHDA, CDR2 SQIVND (reference sequence). The CDR3 sequence is 14 residues long. Trimming shortened V by 7 bases and J by 0 bases, and 11 bases separated the two germline ends. Via MiXCR, TCRdb re-called the 5' RACE reads, giving one row per CDR3 protein. The profile shows approximately 41,000 distinct CDR3 sequences, 4.5% to 5.5% of them singletons. The TCR comes from an adult who was a healthcare worker with PCR-confirmed SARS-CoV-2 infection or an uninfected control (not recorded which). The J gene is TRBJ2-3, the V gene TRBV19; D perhaps matches TRBD2 (5 bases). Input material: whole blood. DNA for the CDR3: TGTGCCAGTAAGTGGCGGGCTAGCACAGATACGCAGTATTTT. It codes for CASKWRASTDTQYF.